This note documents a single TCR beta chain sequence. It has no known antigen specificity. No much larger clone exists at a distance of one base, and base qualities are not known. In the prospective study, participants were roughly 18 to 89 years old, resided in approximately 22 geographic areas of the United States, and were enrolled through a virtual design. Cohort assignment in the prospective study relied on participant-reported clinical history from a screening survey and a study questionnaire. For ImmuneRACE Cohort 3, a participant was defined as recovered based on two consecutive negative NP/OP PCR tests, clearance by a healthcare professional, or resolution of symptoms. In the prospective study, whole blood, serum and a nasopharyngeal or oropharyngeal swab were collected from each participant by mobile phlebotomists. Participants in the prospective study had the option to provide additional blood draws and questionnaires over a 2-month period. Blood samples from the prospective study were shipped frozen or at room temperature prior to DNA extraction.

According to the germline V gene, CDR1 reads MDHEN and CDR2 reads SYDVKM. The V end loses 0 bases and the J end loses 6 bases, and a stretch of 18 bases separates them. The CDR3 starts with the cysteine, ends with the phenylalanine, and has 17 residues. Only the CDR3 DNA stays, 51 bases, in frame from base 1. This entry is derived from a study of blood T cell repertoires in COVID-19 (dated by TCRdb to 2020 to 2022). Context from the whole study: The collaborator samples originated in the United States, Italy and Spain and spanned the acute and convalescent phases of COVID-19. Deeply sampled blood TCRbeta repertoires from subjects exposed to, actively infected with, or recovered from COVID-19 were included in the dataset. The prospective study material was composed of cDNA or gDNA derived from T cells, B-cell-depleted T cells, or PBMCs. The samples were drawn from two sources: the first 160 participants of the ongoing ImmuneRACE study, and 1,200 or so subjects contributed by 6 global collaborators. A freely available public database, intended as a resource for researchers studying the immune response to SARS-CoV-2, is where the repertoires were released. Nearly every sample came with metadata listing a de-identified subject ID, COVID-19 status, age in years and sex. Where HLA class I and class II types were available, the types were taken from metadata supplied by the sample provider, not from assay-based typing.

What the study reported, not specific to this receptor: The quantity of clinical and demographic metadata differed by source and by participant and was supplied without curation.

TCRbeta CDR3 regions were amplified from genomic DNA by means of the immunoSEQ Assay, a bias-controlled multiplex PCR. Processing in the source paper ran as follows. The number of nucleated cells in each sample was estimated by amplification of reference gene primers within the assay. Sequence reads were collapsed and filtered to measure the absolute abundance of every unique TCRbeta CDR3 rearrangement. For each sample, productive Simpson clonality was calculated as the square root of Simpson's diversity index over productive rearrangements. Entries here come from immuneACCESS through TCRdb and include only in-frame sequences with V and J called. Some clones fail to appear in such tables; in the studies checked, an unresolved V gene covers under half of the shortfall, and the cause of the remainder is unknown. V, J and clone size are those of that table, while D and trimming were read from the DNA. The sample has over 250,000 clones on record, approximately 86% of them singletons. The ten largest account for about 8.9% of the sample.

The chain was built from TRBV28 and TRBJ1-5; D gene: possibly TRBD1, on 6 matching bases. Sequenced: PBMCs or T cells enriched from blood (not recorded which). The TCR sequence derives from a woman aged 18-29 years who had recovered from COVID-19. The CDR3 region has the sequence CASSLWVAGARVQPQHF. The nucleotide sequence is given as TGTGCCAGCAGTTTATGGGTTGCGGGGGCGCGGGTTCAGCCCCAGCATTTT.